These 7 T cell receptor beta chains originate from one sample sequenced in a study of control samples from healthy donors and cancer patients. Repertoires were generated with immunoSEQ multiplex PCR, while TCRdb's copy carries only in-frame clones and drops some. The sample holds about 180,000 clones, around 94% seen once. The sequenced sample consisted of blood. These receptors were collected from a man aged 25 to 40 in good health.

The chain combines TRBV10-3 with TRBJ2-5; D not resolved. Germline V lookup: CDR1 ENHRY, CDR2 SYGVKD. With 10 bases removed from V and 5 bases from J, the gap between germline ends came to 11 bases. This CDR3 comprises 11 residues. CDR3 in DNA: TGTGCCACCGGGCCCGGGGAGACCCAGTACTTC. It specifies CATGPGETQYF.

The chain recombines TRBV19 with TRBJ1-1; D is undetermined. Per the germline V gene, CDR1 is LNHDA and CDR2 is SQIVND (reference sequence). Trimming shortened V by 1 base and J by 1 base, and 10 bases separated the two germline ends. The CDR3 loop spans 15 amino acids. In DNA form, the CDR3 reads TGTGCCAGTAGTATAGTTCCGGGTCCGAACACTGAAGCTTTCTTT. Its translation is CASSIVPGPNTEAFF.

The chain combines TRBV4-2 with TRBJ1-5; 11 positions match TRBD1. Unmatched junction bases numbered 1, after V lost 4 bases and J lost 5 bases. CDR1 and CDR2 from the germline V gene are LGHNA and YNFKEQ. The CDR3 totals 14 residues. CDR3 nucleotides: TGTGCCAGCAGCCCGGGACAGGGGGATCAGCCCCAGCATTTT. It codes for CASSPGQGDQPQHF.

This chain joins TRBV19 and TRBJ1-5, with 8 nucleotides matching TRBD1. CDR1 and CDR2 (germline): LNHDA, SQIVND (reference sequence). The CDR3 totals 14 residues. Trimming removed 5 bases from V and 6 bases from J; junction bases left unmatched: 6. The CDR3 coding sequence is TGTGCCAGTAGTGTTCTACAGGGGGTTCAGCCCCAGCATTTT. It yields the protein CASSVLQGVQPQHF.

The rearrangement joins TRBV7-5 to TRBJ2-7; the D call in the table, TRBD1, was not verified against the DNA. TRBV7-5 is assigned pseudogene status. The CDR3 covers 13 residues. DNA for the CDR3: TGTGCCAGAAGCTTAGAGGACAGCTACGAGCAGTACTTC. It yields the protein CARSLEDSYEQYF.

The chain combines TRBV12-3 or TRBV12-4 with TRBJ1-2; tentative D call: TRBD1 (5 bases). V was shortened by 6 bases and J by 3 bases, with 11 bases between the two germline ends. The length of the CDR3 is 13 residues. Written as DNA, the CDR3 is TGTGCCAGCAGCCTCAGGGAGGACTATGGCTACACCTTC. It codes for CASSLREDYGYTF.

The chain is built from TRBV5-8 and TRBJ2-7, with 16 bases identical to TRBD2. The CDR3 contains 15 residues. The ends lost 2 bases at V and 9 bases at J; junction bases unmatched: 5. The V gene's germline CDR1 is SGHTS and CDR2 YDEGEE. The DNA of the CDR3 is TGTGCCAGCAGCTTTCCCGGGACTAGCGGGAGGGTGCAGTACTTC. It encodes CASSFPGTSGRVQYF.